Each of the 23 T cell receptor beta chains below was sequenced from the same sample in a study of T cells after yellow fever vaccination. TCRdb itself ran the 5' RACE reads through MiXCR, one entry per CDR3 protein. The table records a few hundred thousand distinct CDR3 sequences, roughly a sixth of them present only once. The source material was PBMCs, sampled about 5 days after the first yellow fever vaccination. Receptor source: a man aged 18 to 29 who received the YFV17D yellow fever vaccine.

DNA for the CDR3: TGCGCCAGCAGCTTACGGACAGGGACTAATTCACCCCTCCACTTT. It codes for CASSLRTGTNSPLHF. This chain links TRBV5-1 with TRBJ1-6, with 8 bases that match TRBD1. The germline gives CDR1 SGHRS, CDR2 YFSETQ. With 2 bases clipped from V and 6 bases from J, the junction kept 4 bases outside the gene matches. The CDR3 sequence is 15 residues long.

This chain uses TRBV5-5 with TRBJ2-7; 7 nucleotides line up with TRBD1. CDR3 length: 18 residues. V lost 0 bases to trimming and J lost 9 bases; unmatched junction nucleotides: 21. CDR1 is SGHKS and CDR2 is YYEKEE in the germline V gene (reference sequence). The CDR3 is CASSLVGNRGAVVTSQYF. Written as DNA, the CDR3 is TGTGCCAGCAGCTTGGTGGGTAACAGGGGAGCTGTCGTTACGTCGCAGTACTTC. Full variable domain (rest looked up from reference TRBV5-5 and TRBJ2-7): DAGVTQSPTHLIKTRGQQVTLRCSPISGHKSVSWYQQVLGQGPQFIFQYYEKEERGRGNFPDRFSARQFPNYSSELNVNALLLGDSALYLCASSLVGNRGAVVTSQYFGPGTRLTVT.

This clonotype is classed as medium-sized. V and J are TRBV6-4 and TRBJ2-1, with 9 bases identical to TRBD2. V shed 3 bases, J shed 0 bases, and the junction held 0 bases outside the gene matches. This CDR3 region has 15 residues. Germline values: CDR1 MRHNA, CDR2 SNTAGT. For the CDR3, the DNA is TGTGCCAGCAGTGAAGCGGGGGGCTCCTACAATGAGCAGTTCTTC. This encodes CASSEAGGSYNEQFF.

The CDR3 region is CASSNGRGQETQYF. DNA for the CDR3: TGCGCCAGCAGCAATGGTAGGGGGCAAGAGACCCAGTACTTC. The chain links TRBV5-1 to TRBJ2-5; D possibly corresponds to TRBD1 (6 bases). CDR3 length equals 14 residues. Trimming removed 4 bases from V and 2 bases from J, with 12 bases in between. Germline-derived CDR1 and CDR2 are SGHRS and YFSETQ.

The V gene is TRBV12-3 or TRBV12-4, the J gene TRBJ1-5; D gene uncertain. This CDR3 contains 12 residues. V shed 7 bases and J shed 0 bases, with 4 bases lying between them. CDR3 DNA sequence: TGTGCCAGCAAGTATAGCAATCAGCCCCAGCATTTT. It is translated as CASKYSNQPQHF.

This clonotype was detected only a few times. The rearrangement joins TRBV20-1 to TRBJ2-1; the match to TRBD2 covers 9 bases. The V segment lost 2 bases and the J segment 5 bases; nucleotides outside the gene matches: 1. Germline V lookup: CDR1 DFQATT, CDR2 SNEGSKA (reference sequence). The CDR3 runs 13 residues. CDR3 sequence (DNA): TGCAGTGCTAGACTAGCGGGGAACAATGAGCAGTTCTTC. Its protein product is CSARLAGNNEQFF.

DNA for the CDR3: TGTGCCACCAAGAAAGGAGACGCCTATAATTCACCCCTCCACTTT. It translates to CATKKGDAYNSPLHF. The chain is built from TRBV3-1 and TRBJ1-6; D gene unclear. This CDR3 is built from 15 residues. The ends were cut back, 10 bases at V and 2 bases at J, with 15 bases in the middle. The V gene's germline CDR1 is LGHDT and CDR2 YNNKEL (reference sequence). Together with reference TRBV3-1 and TRBJ1-6, the CDR3 gives the full variable domain: DTAVSQTPKYLVTQMGNDKSIKCEQNLGHDTMYWYKQDSKKFLKIMFSYNNKELIINETVPNRFSPKSPDKAHLNLHINSLELGDSAVYFCATKKGDAYNSPLHFGNGTRLTVT.

The CDR3 DNA reads as TGTGCCAGCAGTGCGACGACAGGGGCAGGGAACACTGAAGCTTTCTTT. Encoded protein: CASSATTGAGNTEAFF. J is TRBJ1-1 and V is TRBV28, with 8 bases lining up with TRBD1. From germline, CDR1 is MDHEN and CDR2 SYDVKM. This CDR3 has 16 amino acids. Unmatched junction bases numbered 9, after V lost 5 bases and J lost 1 base.

This clonotype has just a few counts. The chain links TRBV10-3 to TRBJ2-2; TRBD1 aligns across 9 bases. The length of the CDR3 is 15 residues. Germline lookup yields CDR1 ENHRY and CDR2 SYGVKD. Losses at the gene ends were 8 bases for V and 1 base for J; bases not matched to a gene: 5. The chain's CDR3 is CAIGRGQGNTGELFF. The CDR3 DNA reads TGTGCCATCGGACGGGGACAGGGGAACACCGGGGAGCTGTTTTTT.

Only a few counts were recorded for this clonotype. CDR3 amino acids: CASSFDPGNYGNQPQHF. DNA of the CDR3: TGTGCCAGCAGCTTTGACCCCGGTAATTACGGCAATCAGCCCCAGCATTTT. This rearrangement joins TRBV7-9 to TRBJ1-5, with D uncertain. Between the trimmed V and J ends, which lost 3 bases and 2 bases, there was a span of 17 bases. Germline assignment: CDR1 SEHNR and CDR2 FQNEAQ (reference sequence). The CDR3 sequence is 17 residues long. Combining the CDR3 with reference TRBV7-9 and TRBJ1-5 gives the whole variable domain DTGVSQNPRHKITKRGQNVTFRCDPISEHNRLYWYRQTLGQGPEFLTYFQNEAQLEKSRLLSDRFSAERPKGSFSTLEIQRTEQGDSAMYLCASSFDPGNYGNQPQHFGDGTRLSIL.

V is TRBV11-2 and J is TRBJ2-5, with no clear D. Germline V lookup: CDR1 SGHAT, CDR2 FQNNGV. The CDR3 is 14 residues long. V shed 6 bases and J shed 5 bases, with 16 bases lying between them. CDR3 amino acids: CASSYLGSTETQYF. CDR3 coding DNA: TGTGCCAGCAGTTACCTGGGGTCGACGGAGACCCAGTACTTC.

As concerns this clonotype: Germline and junction disagree at one end, which may indicate a read error. This CDR3 is CASSLDREGTGELFF. The CDR3 coding sequence is TGTGCTAGCAGCCTGGACAGGGAGGGCACCGGGGAGCTGTTTTTT. V usage is TRBV7-7 and J usage is TRBJ2-2; TRBD1 is a possible D gene (8 bases). Germline CDR1 is SSHAT and CDR2 is FNYEAQ (reference sequence). The CDR3 covers 15 residues.

This clonotype has more than one count but fewer than ten. The chain is built from TRBV6-2 or TRBV6-3 and TRBJ2-5, with TRBD2 matching 8 bases. The J segment lost 7 bases and the V segment lost 2 bases, leaving 12 bases of the junction unmatched. This CDR3 spans 16 amino acids. Germline loops: CDR1 MNHEY, CDR2 SVGEGT. The CDR3 bases are TGTGCCAGCAGTTACCCCCGGGGAGCGGGGGTGGCGACCCAGTACTTC. Translated, it gives CASSYPRGAGVATQYF.

The chain joins TRBV5-4 to TRBJ1-2; D not resolved. Germline-derived CDR1 and CDR2 are SGHNT and YYREEE (reference sequence). Trimming took 2 bases from V and 4 from J, leaving 15 bases between them. CDR3 length equals 15 residues. CDR3 amino acids: CASSFIEVGFYGYTF. In DNA form, the CDR3 reads TGTGCCAGCAGCTTCATAGAAGTCGGGTTCTATGGCTACACCTTC.

This clonotype was picked up a small number of times. CDR3 amino acids: CASTGGRNNEQFF. The CDR3 nucleotides are TGTGCCAGCACTGGCGGGAGAAACAATGAGCAGTTCTTC. The chain uses TRBV5-4 and TRBJ2-1; the match to TRBD2 covers 7 bases. V shed 6 bases and J 5 bases; nucleotides not matched to a gene: 5. This CDR3 comprises 13 residues. From germline, CDR1 is SGHNT and CDR2 YYREEE (reference sequence).

The chain is built from TRBV20-1 and TRBJ1-1, with 8 positions matching TRBD1. The trim removed 5 bases at V and 4 bases at J, leaving 6 bases unmatched. The CDR3 runs to 13 residues. CDR1 is DFQATT and CDR2 is SNEGSKA in the germline V gene (reference sequence). DNA for the CDR3: TGCAGTGCTCATCCGGACAGGGTCACTGAAGCTTTCTTT. This encodes CSAHPDRVTEAFF.

In this sample, this clonotype turned up many times. The chain recombines TRBV12-3 or TRBV12-4 with TRBJ2-5, with D possibly being TRBD1 or TRBD2 (5 bases each). CDR3 length: 13 residues. The V end lost 4 bases, the J end lost 1 base, and 7 bases lay between the germline ends. The CDR3 DNA reads TGTGCCAGCAGTTGGGGGACCCAAGAGACCCAGTACTTC. It codes for CASSWGTQETQYF.

The V gene is TRBV5-6, the J gene TRBJ2-5; the D gene is possibly TRBD2 (7 bases). CDR1 is SGHDT and CDR2 is YYEEEE in the germline V gene. Trimming took off 0 bases at V and 9 bases at J, with 12 bases between the two ends. This CDR3 has 13 residues. CDR3: CASSLDGEGAQYF. The CDR3, as DNA: TGTGCCAGCAGCTTGGACGGGGAGGGGGCCCAGTACTTC.

This clonotype was observed at least ten times. The V call is TRBV7-2, the J call TRBJ2-7; no clear D. Germline loops: CDR1 SGHTA, CDR2 FQGNSA. Deletions cut 3 bases from V and 5 bases from J, with 11 bases between. The CDR3 is 13 amino acids. The CDR3 DNA reads TGTGCCAGCAGCTTCTGGCCCGGCCACGAGCAGTACGTC. Translated, it gives CASSFWPGHEQYV.

This clonotype was counted only a few times. This chain uses TRBV11-2 with TRBJ2-2; tentative D call: TRBD2 (7 bases). The CDR3 has 15 amino acids. V lost 3 bases and J lost 4, with 12 bases in between. Germline V gene lookup returns CDR1 SGHAT and CDR2 FQNNGV. CDR3 sequence: CASSLAGAPTGELFF. CDR3 nucleotide sequence: TGTGCCAGCAGCTTGGCGGGGGCCCCCACCGGGGAGCTGTTTTTT.

The rearrangement joins TRBV7-9 to TRBJ2-5; 9 bases agree with TRBD2. Germline CDR1 is SEHNR and CDR2 is FQNEAQ (reference sequence). With 6 bases clipped from V and 1 base from J, the junction kept 3 bases outside the gene matches. This CDR3 comprises 14 residues. The CDR3 here is CASSETSGQETQYF. The CDR3 region has the DNA TGTGCCAGCAGTGAGACTAGCGGCCAAGAGACCCAGTACTTC.

The chain recombines TRBV2 with TRBJ2-1; 8 positions agree with TRBD1. CDR1 is SNHLY and CDR2 is FYNNEI in the germline V gene. The J segment lost 8 bases and the V segment lost 8 bases, leaving 17 bases of the junction unmatched. CDR3 length: 16 amino acids. The CDR3 here is CASGGRGAGGNDEQFF. The CDR3 coding sequence is TGTGCCAGCGGAGGCCGCGGGGCAGGGGGCAATGATGAGCAGTTCTTC. The full variable domain, completed using reference TRBV2 and TRBJ2-1, is EPEVTQTPSHQVTQMGQEVILRCVPISNHLYFYWYRQILGQKVEFLVSFYNNEISEKSEIFDDQFSVERPDGSNFTLKIRSTKLEDSAMYFCASGGRGAGGNDEQFFGPGTRLTVL.

The J gene is TRBJ2-1, the V gene TRBV12-3 or TRBV12-4; no firm D call. The germline V and J ends were trimmed by 3 bases and 0 bases, with 9 bases remaining between them. CDR3 size: 15 residues. The CDR3 sequence is CASSFYRFSYNEQFF. The CDR3 bases are TGTGCCAGCAGTTTTTACAGATTCTCCTACAATGAGCAGTTCTTC.